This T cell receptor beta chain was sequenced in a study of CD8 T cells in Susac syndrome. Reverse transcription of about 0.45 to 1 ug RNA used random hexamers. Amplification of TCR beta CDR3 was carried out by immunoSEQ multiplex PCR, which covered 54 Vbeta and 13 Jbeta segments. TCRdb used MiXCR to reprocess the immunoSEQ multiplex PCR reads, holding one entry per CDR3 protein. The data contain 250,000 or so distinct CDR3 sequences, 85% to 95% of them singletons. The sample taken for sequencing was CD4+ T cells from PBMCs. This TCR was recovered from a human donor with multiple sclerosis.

This CDR3 is CAWSDSKNTEAFF. CDR3 sequence (DNA): TGTGCCTGGAGTGACAGCAAGAACACTGAAGCTTTCTTT. V usage is TRBV30 and J usage is TRBJ1-1; D not certain. V lost 1 base, J lost 1 base, and 7 bases lay in between. CDR1 and CDR2 (germline): GTSNPN, SVGIG (reference sequence). The CDR3 runs to 13 residues.